This T cell receptor (beta chain) was retrieved from a study of cytotoxic CD8 clonotypes in ibrutinib-treated CLL. On the study more broadly: Of a cohort that held around 11 relapsed/refractory and around 16 treatment-naive patients, approximately 18 were IGHV unmutated. Findings of the study overall: Public clonotypes were uncommon and contracted or stayed stable on treatment.

Germline V CDR1 and CDR2: GTSNPN, SVGIG (reference sequence). The CDR3 loop spans 12 amino acids. V shed 0 bases and J shed 9 bases, with 11 bases lying between them. Here immunoSEQ multiplex PCR was the method, and the copy in TCRdb shows in-frame clones only, minus some. Here the sample spans some 150,000 clones, roughly 76% being singletons. In regard to this clone: Antigen specificity is unknown.

This sequence was found in a human donor with chronic lymphocytic leukemia. The input for sequencing was PBMCs, taken after 24 months of ibrutinib treatment. The genes are TRBV30 and TRBJ1-2; no firm D call. CDR3 nucleotides: TGTGCCTGGAGTGTAGCGGTGGATCGCTACACCTTC. Translation gives CAWSVAVDRYTF.